The sequence of this T cell receptor beta chain was determined in a study of blood T cell repertoires in COVID-19. On the study more broadly: Some COVID-19 samples were acute and others convalescent; all came from the United States, Italy and Spain. From T cells, B-cell-depleted T cells, or PBMCs came the material, which was cDNA or gDNA.

Losses at the gene ends were 1 base for V and 4 bases for J; bases not matched to a gene: 7. Germline loops: CDR1 GTSNPN, CDR2 SVGIG (reference sequence). The CDR3 is made up of 15 amino acids. Assay used: immunoSEQ multiplex PCR; TCRdb lists only in-frame clones, some missing. The sample shows approximately 9,000 clones, about 85% of them seen only once. This sequence originates from a human donor in a cohort sampled during active COVID-19. The sequenced sample consisted of peripheral blood. This sequence joins TRBV30 and TRBJ2-5; 9 positions match TRBD2. The CDR3 sequence is CAWSGGGAGRETQYF. DNA for the CDR3: TGTGCCTGGAGTGGCGGGGGGGCCGGTCGAGAGACCCAGTACTTC.